This passage covers 19 T cell receptor beta chains from one sample sequenced in a study (dated by TCRdb to between 2015 and 2016). Cells that were CD4+CD25+CD127-/low were isolated as Tregs. Library creation used multiplex PCR. Sequencing relied on an Ion Torrent PGM. Adaptor-ligated barcode primers were used to amplify TRBV12-4/TRBJ1-2 clonotypes in the approximately 25-patient analysis. The public reads were reanalyzed by TCRdb: fastp trimming at Q25, MiXCR alignment, in-frame beta chains only. For every CDR3 protein sequence, its rows merge into one entry that carries the most common genes and DNA. This sample is represented by around 800 distinct CDR3 sequences; 9.5% to 15% of them were singletons. The biggest ten clones account for around half of the sample. The sequencing sample was made of Tregs sorted from blood. The receptors were gathered from a female donor with breast cancer.

By share of the sample, this clonotype is medium-sized. The gene calls are TRBV12-3 or TRBV12-4 and TRBJ1-2; no reliable D call. V was clipped by 1 base and J by 4 bases, with 7 bases between them. This CDR3 spans 13 amino acids. CDR3 in amino acids: CASSLEPAYGYTF. The CDR3 nucleotides read TGTGCCAGCAGTTTAGAGCCCGCCTATGGCTACACCTTC.

CDR3 in amino acids: CASSPGQGLNYGYTF. For the CDR3, the DNA is TGTGCCAGCAGTCCGGGACAGGGCCTTAACTATGGCTACACCTTC. The chain has TRBV12-3 or TRBV12-4 and TRBJ1-2, with 9 bases lining up with TRBD1. The CDR3 has 15 residues. J lost 1 base, V lost 5 bases, and 5 bases had no gene match.

The genes are TRBV12-3 or TRBV12-4 and TRBJ1-2; 7 bases line up with TRBD1. V trimming: 8 bases; J trimming: 3 bases; junction bases outside the gene matches: 9. The CDR3 has 14 residues. The chain's CDR3 is CASRSTGTDYGYTF. In DNA form, the CDR3 reads TGTGCCAGCCGGTCTACCGGGACAGACTATGGCTACACCTTC.

This clonotype is medium-sized in the sample. This rearrangement joins TRBV12-3 or TRBV12-4 to TRBJ1-2, with D unresolved. The CDR3 is made up of 14 amino acids. Trimming shortened V by 4 bases and J by 7 bases, and 16 bases separated the two germline ends. For the CDR3, the DNA is TGTGCCAGCAGTTACGGTACTAGTTCCGGTGGCTACACCTTC. This gives the protein CASSYGTSSGGYTF.

By share, this clonotype counts as medium-sized. The V call is TRBV12-3 or TRBV12-4, the J call TRBJ1-2; D unclear. The CDR3 spans 15 residues. The V end lost 5 bases, the J end lost 4 bases, and 17 bases lay between the germline ends. CDR3 nucleotides: TGTGCCAGCAGTCCCAACATCGGAGGAGGCTATGGCTACACCTTC. This gives the protein CASSPNIGGGYGYTF.

This clonotype was counted ten times or more. The genes are TRBV12-3 or TRBV12-4 and TRBJ1-2; D is unresolved. V lost 7 bases to trimming and J lost 1 base, with 13 bases between them. There are 14 residues in the CDR3. CDR3 residues: CASTRTPNNYGYTF. The DNA of the CDR3 is TGTGCCAGCACCAGGACCCCGAATAACTATGGCTACACCTTC.

The chain employs TRBV12-3 or TRBV12-4 and TRBJ1-2, with no clear D. This CDR3 has 14 amino acids. The germline V and J ends were trimmed by 5 bases and 7 bases, with 17 bases remaining between them. CDR3 amino acids: CASSLLGPWGGYTF. The CDR3, as DNA: TGTGCCAGCAGTCTACTCGGACCTTGGGGTGGCTACACCTTC.

This chain connects TRBV12-3 or TRBV12-4 to TRBJ1-2; D unclear. V lost 8 bases, J lost 10 bases, and 11 bases lay in between. The CDR3 runs 10 residues. The CDR3 sequence: CASRSTNYTF. The CDR3 DNA follows: TGTGCCAGCCGAAGCACTAACTACACCTTC.

This clonotype was detected ten times or more. V and J are TRBV12-3 or TRBV12-4 and TRBJ1-2, with 9 bases lining up with TRBD1. The CDR3 has 14 residues. Losses at the gene ends were 7 bases for V and 4 bases for J; bases not matched to a gene: 7. CDR3: CASTLMGQGYGYTF. Written as DNA, the CDR3 is TGTGCCAGCACCCTAATGGGACAGGGCTATGGCTACACCTTC.

By share of the sample, this clonotype is medium-sized. This rearrangement joins TRBV12-3 or TRBV12-4 to TRBJ1-2; no definite D call. The length of the CDR3 is 12 residues. V was clipped by 3 bases and J by 3 bases, with 5 bases between them. The CDR3 coding sequence is TGTGCCAGCAGTTTTGGGTACTATGGCTACACCTTC. Translation: CASSFGYYGYTF.

This clonotype is judged medium-sized. The V call is TRBV12-3 or TRBV12-4, the J call TRBJ1-2; no firm D call. Trimming left V 3 bases short and J 5 bases short, with 10 bases between. There are 13 residues in the CDR3. In nucleotides, the CDR3 is TGTGCCAGCAGTTTTCCTTTAGGTTATGGCTACACCTTC. Its protein product is CASSFPLGYGYTF.

This clonotype qualifies as medium-sized. This rearrangement joins TRBV12-3 or TRBV12-4 to TRBJ1-2; TRBD1 aligns across 8 bases. The V segment lost 6 bases and the J segment 4 bases; nucleotides outside the gene matches: 7. The CDR3 contains 14 residues. The CDR3 sequence: CASRPTGAIYGYTF. The CDR3, as DNA: TGTGCCAGCAGACCGACAGGGGCTATCTATGGCTACACCTTC.

In its sample, this clonotype is medium-sized (0.01 to 0.1%). V is TRBV12-3 or TRBV12-4 and J is TRBJ1-2, with 7 bases identical to TRBD1. The CDR3 is 13 residues long. With 1 base clipped from V and 9 bases from J, the junction kept 5 bases outside the gene matches. The CDR3 region is CASSLGQGVRYTF. CDR3 coding DNA: TGTGCCAGCAGTTTAGGACAGGGCGTACGCTACACCTTC.

This clonotype is labeled medium-sized (0.01 to 0.1%). This chain joins TRBV12-3 or TRBV12-4 and TRBJ1-2; a weak D match, TRBD1 (5 bases). With 8 bases removed from V and 5 bases from J, the gap between germline ends came to 18 bases. The CDR3 sequence is 14 residues long. This chain's CDR3 is CASGHTGRGYGYTF. CDR3 DNA: TGTGCCAGCGGACACACGGGCCGAGGATATGGCTACACCTTC.

This clonotype is labeled medium-sized. V gene TRBV12-3 or TRBV12-4 combines with J gene TRBJ1-2, with D uncertain. Trimming shortened V by 5 bases and J by 3 bases, and 19 bases separated the two germline ends. The CDR3 contains 16 residues. CDR3 DNA: TGTGCCAGCAGTAGAGGACCACGGTTAAATGACTATGGCTACACCTTC. Translating gives CASSRGPRLNDYGYTF.

By sample fraction, this clonotype is medium-sized. The CDR3: CASSLEGHYGYTF. The CDR3 coding sequence is TGTGCCAGCAGTTTAGAGGGGCACTATGGCTACACCTTC. This chain uses TRBV12-3 or TRBV12-4 with TRBJ1-2; weak D call: TRBD1 (5 bases). V lost 1 base to trimming and J lost 3 bases, with 6 bases between them. CDR3 length equals 13 residues.

This clonotype showed up just once. With a much larger clone just one base away, this may be a read error. The rearrangement links TRBV12-3 or TRBV12-4 to TRBJ1-2; D ambiguous. The V gene lost 3 bases and the J gene lost 2 bases, with 4 bases spanning the gap. The CDR3 is made up of 12 amino acids. Written as DNA, the CDR3 is TGTGCCAGCAGTTTCAGGAACTATGGCTACACCTTC. Its protein product is CASSFRNYGYTF.

This clonotype qualifies as medium-sized. V usage is TRBV12-3 or TRBV12-4 and J usage is TRBJ1-2; TRBD1 matches 7 bases. J was trimmed by 5 bases and V by 9 bases; bases with no gene match: 9. The CDR3 extends over 13 amino acids. As DNA, the CDR3 is TGTGCCAGTGCTAAGACAGGGCCGTATGGCTACACCTTC. Translation gives CASAKTGPYGYTF.

Many counts were recorded for this clonotype. This may arise from a read error, as a much more abundant clone is one base away. The chain has TRBV12-3 or TRBV12-4 and TRBJ1-2; TRBD1 agrees at 7 bases. The CDR3 is 13 residues long. Unmatched junction bases numbered 2, after V lost 5 bases and J lost 2 bases. In DNA, the CDR3 is TGTGCCAGCAGTCAGGGACAGAACTATGGCTACACCTTC. Protein product: CASSQGQNYGYTF.